Presented here are 5 T cell receptor beta chains from one specimen sequenced in a study of blood T cell repertoires in COVID-19. Sequenced by immunoSEQ multiplex PCR; TCRdb stores in-frame clones only, minus some. Of about 110,000 clones detected, 88% appear once; the ten largest clones hold less than 2.5%. The sequenced sample was peripheral blood. The receptors shown here come from a human donor in a cohort sampled during active COVID-19.

The chain combines TRBV19 with TRBJ2-5, with no clear D. The CDR3 spans 14 residues. Germline CDR1 is LNHDA and CDR2 is SQIVND (reference sequence). V lost 1 base and J lost 1, with 7 bases in between. The CDR3 loop is CASSIAPSQETQYF. CDR3 bases: TGTGCCAGTAGTATAGCCCCTAGCCAAGAGACCCAGTACTTC. Based on the CDR3 plus reference TRBV19 and TRBJ2-5, the full variable domain is DGGITQSPKYLFRKEGQNVTLSCEQNLNHDAMYWYRQDPGQGLRLIYYSQIVNDFQKGDIAEGYSVSREKKESFPLTVTSAQKNPTAFYLCASSIAPSQETQYFGPGTRLLVL.

The chain uses TRBV7-9 and TRBJ2-7, with a weak D call TRBD1 (6 bases). V was trimmed by 5 bases and J by 7 bases, leaving 15 bases between them. The CDR3 covers 13 residues. The germline V gene has CDR1 SEHNR and CDR2 FQNEAQ (reference sequence). CDR3 coding DNA: TGTGCCAGCAGCCACAGGACAGCTTGGGAGCAGTACTTC. This gives the protein CASSHRTAWEQYF.

This clone showed up just once. J is TRBJ2-7 and V is TRBV28; TRBD1 is a possible D gene (6 bases). Trimming stripped 5 bases from V and 0 bases from J, with 20 bases between. There are 17 residues in the CDR3. Germline V gives CDR1 MDHEN, CDR2 SYDVKM. The CDR3 here is CASSQPPDRPISYEQYF. CDR3 nucleotide sequence: TGTGCCAGCAGTCAGCCCCCCGACAGGCCCATCTCCTACGAGCAGTACTTC.

This clone turned up a few times. The rearrangement joins TRBV5-6 to TRBJ2-7, with 14 bases that match TRBD2. CDR3 length: 15 residues. With V trimmed by 1 base and J by 5 bases, 2 bases remained unmatched. Germline-derived CDR1 and CDR2 are SGHDT and YYEEEE. The CDR3 bases are TGTGCCAGCAGCTTGTGGGGACTAGCGGGAGACGAGCAGTACTTC. Translated: CASSLWGLAGDEQYF.

This clone was seen only once. This chain joins TRBV19 and TRBJ1-5; 11 nucleotides match TRBD1. With 6 bases clipped from V and 0 bases from J, the junction kept 7 bases outside the gene matches. This CDR3 contains 17 residues. CDR1 and CDR2 (germline): LNHDA, SQIVND (reference sequence). For the CDR3, the DNA is TGTGCCAGTAGATGGACAGGGGGCCTTGATAGCAATCAGCCCCAGCATTTT. Translating gives CASRWTGGLDSNQPQHF.